These 28 T cell receptor beta chains were sequenced from one sample in a study of blood T cell repertoires in COVID-19. Sequenced by immunoSEQ multiplex PCR; TCRdb stores in-frame clones only, minus some. Of some 50,000 clones in the sample, approximately 80% were seen once. The source material was peripheral blood. All receptors derive from a man aged 50 to 60 with acute or convalescent COVID-19.

This chain joins TRBV27 and TRBJ2-2, with 8 bases identical to TRBD1. CDR1 is MNHEY, CDR2 SMNVEV, per germline (reference sequence). This CDR3 is built from 13 residues. The junction had 2 bases not matched to a gene; V was cut back by 7 bases and J by 4 bases. The chain's CDR3 is CASTDRGTGELFF. CDR3 nucleotides: TGTGCCAGCACCGACAGGGGCACCGGGGAGCTGTTTTTT.

The gene calls are TRBV5-5 and TRBJ1-1, with TRBD1 matching 7 bases. The germline V gene has CDR1 SGHKS and CDR2 YYEKEE (reference sequence). Unmatched junction bases numbered 4, after V lost 4 bases and J lost 1 base. CDR3 length equals 14 residues. CDR3 sequence: CASSKRQGNTEAFF. The DNA for the CDR3 is TGTGCCAGCAGCAAGAGACAGGGGAACACTGAAGCTTTCTTT. Full variable domain (outside the CDR3, taken from reference TRBV5-5 and TRBJ1-1): DAGVTQSPTHLIKTRGQQVTLRCSPISGHKSVSWYQQVLGQGPQFIFQYYEKEERGRGNFPDRFSARQFPNYSSELNVNALLLGDSALYLCASSKRQGNTEAFFGQGTRLTVV.

The count of this clone is one. This chain links TRBV3-1 (or the pseudogene TRBV3-2) with TRBJ2-7; 16 bases are shared with TRBD2. The CDR3 is made up of 17 amino acids. Germline CDR1 reads LGHDT; CDR2 reads YNNKEL (reference sequence). J gave up 5 bases and V 1 base, and 5 bases lay outside the gene matches. CDR3 loop: CASSQGWGLAGGNEQYF. CDR3 in DNA: TGTGCCAGCAGCCAAGGATGGGGACTAGCGGGGGGGAACGAGCAGTACTTC.

The chain combines TRBV5-1 with TRBJ2-1; 7 bases agree with TRBD1. This CDR3 is 17 amino acids long. Trimming cost V 4 bases and J 3 bases; bases outside gene matches: 13. Germline V CDR1 and CDR2: SGHRS, YFSETQ. The DNA of the CDR3 is TGCGCCAGCAGCGAACGGTCAACCGGGACAGTCTACAATGAGCAGTTCTTC. This codes for CASSERSTGTVYNEQFF.

This chain joins TRBV18 and TRBJ1-6, with D unresolved. The V and J ends lost 0 bases and 8 bases respectively, with 11 bases between them. The germline V gene encodes CDR1 KGHSH and CDR2 LQKENI. This CDR3 comprises 15 residues. The DNA for the CDR3 is TGTGCCAGCTCACCACCCTCTAGAAAAGATTCACCCCTCCACTTT. Protein product: CASSPPSRKDSPLHF.

The chain employs TRBV4-1 and TRBJ1-5; D gene unclear. CDR3 length: 17 residues. CDR1 is MGHRA, CDR2 YSYEKL, per germline. Between the trimmed V and J ends, which lost 0 bases and 0 bases, there was a span of 12 bases. As DNA, the CDR3 is TGCGCCAGCAGCCAAGATCGACTGAGGTATAGCAATCAGCCCCAGCATTTT. Encoded protein: CASSQDRLRYSNQPQHF.

This clone has just one count. This sequence joins TRBV5-6 and TRBJ1-1; a possible D gene is TRBD1 (6 bases). From germline, CDR1 is SGHDT and CDR2 YYEEEE. There are 14 residues in the CDR3. Deletions cut 5 bases from V and 2 bases from J, with 13 bases between. CDR3 sequence: CASRRGIFNTEAFF. CDR3 nucleotides: TGTGCCAGCAGGAGGGGGATTTTTAACACTGAAGCTTTCTTT.

The J gene is TRBJ2-7, the V gene TRBV5-1; 9 bases fit TRBD1. Germline CDR1 reads SGHRS; CDR2 reads YFSETQ. V lost 3 bases and J lost 5; bases outside the gene matches: 6. This CDR3 is built from 14 residues. In DNA form, the CDR3 reads TGCGCCAGCAGCTGGGAAACAGGGGGCGACGAGCAGTACTTC. This gives the protein CASSWETGGDEQYF.

The chain links TRBV25-1 to TRBJ2-2, with 8 bases matching TRBD1. Germline V gene sequence: CDR1 MGHDK, CDR2 SYGVNS. The CDR3 loop spans 16 amino acids. The ends lost 3 bases at V and 5 bases at J; junction bases unmatched: 8. In DNA, the CDR3 is TGTGCCAGCAGTGACCCAGGGGGCGCGCGGACCGGGGAGCTGTTTTTT. Protein product: CASSDPGGARTGELFF. The full variable domain, rest sourced from reference TRBV25-1 and TRBJ2-2, is EADIYQTPRYLVIGTGKKITLECSQTMGHDKMYWYQQDPGMELHLIHYSYGVNSTEKGDLSSESTVSRIRTEHFPLTLESARPSHTSQYLCASSDPGGARTGELFFGEGSRLTVL.

In this sample, this clone turned up a few times. Other DNA sequences in the same sample also yield this CDR3. The chain's CDR3 is CASSPQGAGGYTF. For the CDR3, the DNA is TGTGCCAGTAGCCCCCAGGGGGCGGGTGGCTACACCTTC. V gene TRBV19 combines with J gene TRBJ1-2; TRBD1 matches 8 bases. The CDR3 sequence is 13 residues long. Losses at the gene ends were 6 bases for V and 7 bases for J; bases not matched to a gene: 7. Germline V gives CDR1 LNHDA, CDR2 SQIVND (reference sequence).

The chain has TRBV5-1 and TRBJ2-2, with 8 bases matching TRBD1. The CDR3 length is 16 residues. Trimming removed 4 bases from V and 1 base from J; junction bases left unmatched: 6. Germline V CDR1 and CDR2: SGHRS, YFSETQ. Written as DNA, the CDR3 is TGCGCCAGCAGCCATGATGGACAGGGGAACACCGGGGAGCTGTTTTTT. Translating gives CASSHDGQGNTGELFF.

In this sample, this clone turned up once. A read error may produce the germline difference seen at one junction end. The rearrangement uses TRBV29-1 and TRBJ2-7, with 9 bases identical to TRBD1. Germline values: CDR1 SQVTM, CDR2 ANQGSEA. This CDR3 spans 13 amino acids. This CDR3 is CSVEGDRAYEQYF. In nucleotides, the CDR3 is TGCAGCGTCGAAGGGGACAGGGCCTACGAGCAGTACTTC.

This chain uses TRBV6-5 with TRBJ2-3, with 13 positions matching TRBD2. The CDR3 is made up of 15 amino acids. J was trimmed by 2 bases and V by 6 bases; bases with no gene match: 2. The germline gives CDR1 MNHEY, CDR2 SVGAGI. CDR3 DNA sequence: TGTGCCAGCAGCGGACTAGCGGGGGCCACAGATACGCAGTATTTT. Translated, it gives CASSGLAGATDTQYF.

The rearrangement uses TRBV7-9 and TRBJ1-6; 11 nucleotides match TRBD1. The J segment lost 9 bases and the V segment lost 7 bases, leaving 5 bases of the junction unmatched. The CDR3 runs 14 residues. The V gene's germline CDR1 is SEHNR and CDR2 FQNEAQ (reference sequence). The CDR3 reads CASTPGTGGSPLHF. The DNA for the CDR3 is TGTGCCAGCACCCCCGGGACAGGGGGTTCACCCCTCCACTTT.

This chain connects TRBV5-4 to TRBJ2-5, with 11 nucleotides matching TRBD1. CDR1 SGHNT and CDR2 YYREEE come from the germline V gene (reference sequence). V lost 4 bases to trimming and J lost 5 bases; unmatched junction nucleotides: 4. The CDR3 has 14 amino acids. The DNA for the CDR3 is TGTGCCAGCAGCGGACAGGGGGCAGGGGAGACCCAGTACTTC. Its protein product is CASSGQGAGETQYF.

This clone was detected only a few times. The rearrangement links TRBV3-1 (or the pseudogene TRBV3-2) to TRBJ2-7; D unresolved. The germline CDR1 and CDR2 sequences are LGHDT and YNNKEL (reference sequence). Trimming left V 4 bases short and J 0 bases short, with 10 bases between. The CDR3 has 14 amino acids. CDR3 amino acids: CASSPNYNSYEQYF. Here the CDR3 DNA reads TGTGCCAGCAGCCCCAATTACAACTCCTACGAGCAGTACTTC.

The CDR3 reads CASSATGGIRTDTQYF. The CDR3 nucleotides are TGTGCCAGCAGCGCTACAGGGGGAATAAGGACAGATACGCAGTATTTT. The chain couples TRBV7-8 to TRBJ2-3, with TRBD1 matching 8 bases. This CDR3 spans 16 amino acids. Germline V lookup: CDR1 SGHVS, CDR2 FQNEAQ. V lost 5 bases and J lost 3; bases outside the gene matches: 10.

V is TRBV7-3 and J is TRBJ2-1; TRBD2 matches at 11 bases. The V segment lost 4 bases and the J segment 10 bases; nucleotides outside the gene matches: 9. CDR3 length: 15 amino acids. Looked up from germline, CDR1 is SGHTA and CDR2 is FQGTGA. This CDR3 reads CASSSVTSGSGEQFF. CDR3 nucleotide sequence: TGTGCCAGCAGCTCAGTAACTAGCGGGAGTGGGGAGCAGTTCTTC.

This sequence joins TRBV5-1 and TRBJ1-5; tentatively, D is TRBD1 (5 bases). Trimming took off 3 bases at V and 6 bases at J, with 13 bases between the two ends. The germline V gene encodes CDR1 SGHRS and CDR2 YFSETQ. The CDR3 sequence is 14 residues long. The chain's CDR3 is CASSSGGSGQPQHF. The CDR3 DNA follows: TGCGCCAGCAGCTCCGGGGGTTCTGGTCAGCCCCAGCATTTT.

The sample holds a few counts of this clone. The rearrangement uses TRBV27 and TRBJ2-2; possible D gene TRBD1, 6 bases. The CDR3 covers 15 residues. V lost 4 bases to trimming and J lost 2 bases, with 11 bases between them. In germline, CDR1 is MNHEY, CDR2 SMNVEV (reference sequence). The CDR3 nucleotides are TGTGCCAGCAGTTCCGACAGGTTCAACACCGGGGAGCTGTTTTTT. The encoded protein is CASSSDRFNTGELFF.

This rearrangement joins TRBV2 to TRBJ2-7, with TRBD2 as a possible D gene (6 bases). This CDR3 is 14 amino acids long. The V gene's germline CDR1 is SNHLY and CDR2 FYNNEI. Trimming stripped 6 bases from V and 4 bases from J, with 16 bases between. CDR3 sequence: CASRATYSGYEQYF. The CDR3 DNA reads TGTGCCAGCAGGGCCACTTATAGCGGTTACGAGCAGTACTTC.

This clone was recorded once. A junction boundary mismatches the germline segment, possibly from a read error. J is TRBJ1-2 and V is TRBV9; D is unresolved. The CDR3 is 12 residues long. Germline loops: CDR1 SGDLS, CDR2 YYNGEE. The CDR3 region is CASSVAGRGLDF. In nucleotides, the CDR3 is TGTGCCAGCAGCGTAGCTGGGCGGGGTTTGGACTTC. Variable domain in full (rest from reference TRBV9 and TRBJ1-2): DSGVTQTPKHLITATGQRVTLRCSPRSGDLSVYWYQQSLDQGLQFLIQYYNGEERAKGNILERFSAQQFPDLHSELNLSSLELGDSALYFCASSVAGRGLDFGSGTRLTVV.

The chain has TRBV25-1 and TRBJ2-1; TRBD1 agrees at 8 bases. CDR3 length equals 17 residues. Germline lookup yields CDR1 MGHDK and CDR2 SYGVNS. Trimming cost V 3 bases and J 3 bases; bases outside gene matches: 10. The CDR3 DNA follows: TGTGCCAGCAGTGATTTAGGTGAGGGGACAGGCTACAATGAGCAGTTCTTC. The encoded protein is CASSDLGEGTGYNEQFF.

The V and J genes are TRBV7-9 and TRBJ1-1; no clear D gene. Trimming took off 5 bases at V and 3 bases at J, with 10 bases between the two ends. The CDR3 sequence is 13 residues long. Looked up from germline, CDR1 is SEHNR and CDR2 is FQNEAQ (reference sequence). The CDR3 bases are TGTGCCAGCAGCCCAGGTGAATACACTGAAGCTTTCTTT. Its protein product is CASSPGEYTEAFF.

A remark on this clone: A junction boundary mismatches the germline segment, possibly from a read error. V and J are TRBV12-5 and TRBJ2-3; 7 bases map to TRBD2. The germline V gene encodes CDR1 LGHNT and CDR2 FRNRAP. The CDR3 consists of 15 residues. This chain's CDR3 is CANGLDGRSADTQYF. In DNA form, the CDR3 reads TGTGCTAATGGTTTGGACGGGAGGAGCGCAGATACGCAGTATTTT.

The chain carries TRBV6-5 and TRBJ2-1; 7 bases line up with TRBD2. Trimming took 2 bases from V and 5 from J; bases not matched to a gene: 6. CDR3 length: 15 amino acids. Germline V gives CDR1 MNHEY, CDR2 SVGAGI. The CDR3 region is CASSYTGGLNNEQFF. The CDR3 DNA sequence: TGTGCCAGCAGTTACACGGGAGGATTGAACAATGAGCAGTTCTTC.

The V and J genes are TRBV5-1 and TRBJ2-1; 12 bases agree with TRBD2. Germline CDR1 reads SGHRS; CDR2 reads YFSETQ. Trimming at V came to 5 bases and at J to 9 bases, leaving 9 bases not matched to a gene. The CDR3 covers 15 residues. DNA of the CDR3: TGCGCCAGCAGATATGGGACTAGCGGGCCGGGTGAGCAGTTCTTC. Its translation: CASRYGTSGPGEQFF.

The V and J genes are TRBV6-5 and TRBJ1-2; D is ambiguous. Germline-derived CDR1 and CDR2 are MNHEY and SVGAGI. The CDR3 contains 13 residues. V was trimmed by 1 base and J by 5 bases, leaving 8 bases between them. In nucleotides, the CDR3 is TGTGCCAGCAGTTACTTAACAGTTTATGGCTACACCTTC. It is translated as CASSYLTVYGYTF.